Presented here are 17 T cell receptor beta chains from one specimen sequenced in a study of breast tumors, draining lymph nodes, adjacent tissues. MiXCR, run by TCRdb on the multiplex PCR reads, gives a single entry per CDR3 protein. The data show fewer than 7,500 distinct CDR3 sequences, over 40% seen once. Sequenced material: tumor-adjacent breast tissue. These receptors all come from a female donor with breast cancer. Some clones in this sample may be carry-over from other donors' samples.

The table lists this clonotype with many counts. CDR3: CASSLSGNEQFF. The DNA of the CDR3 is TGCGCCAGCAGCCTGAGCGGGAATGAGCAGTTCTTC. This sequence joins TRBV4-1 and TRBJ2-1; D may be TRBD2 (6 bases). With 4 bases removed from V and 7 bases from J, the gap between germline ends came to 8 bases. The length of the CDR3 is 12 residues. Germline lookup yields CDR1 MGHRA and CDR2 YSYEKL.

This clonotype is deemed medium-sized. The rearrangement links TRBV12-3 or TRBV12-4 to TRBJ2-1; the D gene is possibly TRBD2 (5 bases). The CDR3 length is 13 residues. Deletions cut 8 bases from V and 0 bases from J, with 8 bases between. The CDR3 DNA sequence: TGTGCCAGCGGGAGTAGCTCCTACAATGAGCAGTTCTTC. This translates into CASGSSSYNEQFF.

The J gene is TRBJ1-5, the V gene TRBV6-1; D ambiguous. Germline values: CDR1 MNHNS, CDR2 SASEGT. CDR3 length: 13 amino acids. V lost 2 bases, J lost 6 bases, and 8 bases lay in between. CDR3 residues: CASSETVGQPQHF. The CDR3 DNA is TGTGCCAGCAGTGAAACCGTTGGTCAGCCCCAGCATTTT.

About this clonotype: Without the conserved terminal phenylalanine or tryptophan, this CDR3 likely stems from a read error. This CDR3 reads CASSFSGPYEQYL. CDR3 DNA: TGTGCCAGCAGTTTCAGCGGGCCCTACGAGCAGTACCTC. The chain carries TRBV27 and TRBJ2-7, with D maybe TRBD2 (6 bases). The CDR3 spans 13 residues. Trimming cost V 3 bases and J 2 bases, with 8 bases left between them. Germline CDR1 MNHEY, CDR2 SMNVEV (reference sequence).

This clonotype was seen many times. The chain uses TRBV30 and TRBJ1-5; TRBD1 is a possible D gene (6 bases). There are 13 residues in the CDR3. CDR1 and CDR2 from the germline V gene are GTSNPN and SVGIG (reference sequence). Trimming left V 4 bases short and J 0 bases short, with 7 bases between. The CDR3 sequence is CAWTGDSNQPQHF. Here the CDR3 DNA reads TGTGCCTGGACAGGGGATAGCAATCAGCCCCAGCATTTT.

This clonotype showed up many times. This chain connects TRBV12-3 or TRBV12-4 to TRBJ2-1; D remains unclear. This CDR3 is built from 11 residues. Trimming took 5 bases from V and 7 from J, leaving 6 bases between them. The CDR3 sequence is CASSLGNEQFF. The CDR3, as DNA: TGTGCCAGCAGTCTAGGTAATGAGCAGTTCTTC.

The CDR3 here is CASMTDSYGYTF. The CDR3 DNA reads as TGCGCCAGCATGACGGACAGTTATGGCTACACCTTC. The chain joins TRBV10-2 to TRBJ1-2; D perhaps matches TRBD1 (6 bases). The CDR3 length is 12 residues. CDR1 is WSHSY and CDR2 is SAAADI in the germline V gene. V was trimmed by 7 bases and J by 5 bases, leaving 11 bases between them.

This clonotype was detected ten times or more. The V call is TRBV5-6, the J call TRBJ1-2; 9 bases map to TRBD1. V shed 5 bases and J 5 bases; nucleotides not matched to a gene: 13. Germline lookup yields CDR1 SGHDT and CDR2 YYEEEE. The CDR3 loop spans 16 amino acids. The CDR3, as DNA: TGTGCCAGCAGACGACAGGGGGTCGGTTCTGTTTATGGCTACACCTTC. Translating it yields CASRRQGVGSVYGYTF.

There are a few counts of this clonotype. The chain employs TRBV6-2 or TRBV6-3 and TRBJ2-7, with 9 bases identical to TRBD1. The CDR3 extends over 13 amino acids. CDR1 is MNHEY, CDR2 SVGEGT, per germline. V lost 6 bases to trimming and J lost 5 bases; unmatched junction nucleotides: 5. The CDR3 sequence: CASRTGTGHEQYF. Written as DNA, the CDR3 is TGTGCCAGCAGAACCGGGACAGGGCACGAGCAGTACTTC.

J is TRBJ1-6 and V is TRBV3-1; the D gene is possibly TRBD1 (5 bases). Trimming stripped 1 base from V and 4 bases from J, with 11 bases between. The CDR3 spans 16 residues. The germline V gene has CDR1 LGHDT and CDR2 YNNKEL (reference sequence). In DNA form, the CDR3 reads TGTGCCAGCAGCCAAGGGAGACAGATTTATAATTCACCCCTCCACTTT. Its protein product is CASSQGRQIYNSPLHF.

By its share, this clonotype is medium-sized. V usage is TRBV5-6 and J usage is TRBJ2-7; 7 positions match TRBD1. V dropped 4 bases and J dropped 1; count of bases not matched to a gene: 11. The CDR3 runs to 16 residues. The germline V gene has CDR1 SGHDT and CDR2 YYEEEE. CDR3 coding DNA: TGTGCCAGCAGCCCCCCTAACGGGACAGCATCCTACGAGCAGTACTTC. It is translated as CASSPPNGTASYEQYF.

The J gene is TRBJ2-3, the V gene TRBV5-6; D gene uncertain. V lost 4 bases and J lost 0, with 12 bases in between. Germline V gene lookup returns CDR1 SGHDT and CDR2 YYEEEE. The CDR3 length is 15 residues. The CDR3 sequence is CASSVGASSTDTQYF. As DNA, the CDR3 is TGTGCCAGCAGCGTGGGTGCGTCGAGCACAGATACGCAGTATTTT.

The rearrangement uses TRBV7-2 and TRBJ2-3, with D uncertain. The CDR3 runs 12 residues. V gave up 3 bases and J gave up 6 bases, with 7 bases separating them. Germline V gene sequence: CDR1 SGHTA, CDR2 FQGNSA. The DNA for the CDR3 is TGTGCCAGCAGCTTTAGCTCTGATACGCAGTATTTT. It is translated as CASSFSSDTQYF. The full variable domain, rest sourced from reference TRBV7-2 and TRBJ2-3, is GAGVSQSPSNKVTEKGKDVELRCDPISGHTALYWYRQSLGQGLEFLIYFQGNSAPDKSGLPSDRFSAERTGGSVSTLTIQRTQQEDSAVYLCASSFSSDTQYFGPGTRLTVL.

This clonotype was seen many times. This sequence joins TRBV4-2 and TRBJ1-5; tentative D call: TRBD1 (5 bases). V was shortened by 0 bases and J by 7 bases, with 13 bases between the two germline ends. CDR3 length: 15 residues. CDR1 and CDR2 from the germline V gene are LGHNA and YNFKEQ. CDR3 protein: CASSQEPTEGQPQHF. CDR3 sequence (DNA): TGTGCCAGCAGCCAAGAACCGACAGAGGGGCAGCCCCAGCATTTT.

This clonotype is deemed medium-sized. This chain uses TRBV20-1 with TRBJ2-5; D is unresolved. The germline CDR1 and CDR2 sequences are DFQATT and SNEGSKA (reference sequence). The ends were cut back, 1 base at V and 2 bases at J, with 8 bases in the middle. The CDR3 spans 13 residues. This chain's CDR3 is CSARGVEQETQYF. The CDR3 DNA sequence: TGCAGTGCTAGAGGGGTCGAACAAGAGACCCAGTACTTC.

The rearrangement joins TRBV7-2 to TRBJ2-3; D call uncertain. Per the germline V gene, CDR1 is SGHTA and CDR2 is FQGNSA. The CDR3 has 14 amino acids. The V end lost 2 bases, the J end lost 3 bases, and 9 bases lay between the germline ends. CDR3 residues: CASSLRSHTDTQYF. The DNA of the CDR3 is TGTGCCAGCAGCTTAAGATCTCATACAGATACGCAGTATTTT.

The rearrangement links TRBV6-2 or TRBV6-3 to TRBJ2-7, with TRBD1 matching over 8 bases. The CDR3 runs to 14 residues. Germline-derived CDR1 and CDR2 are MNHEY and SVGEGT. The ends lost 6 bases at V and 0 bases at J; junction bases unmatched: 4. The CDR3 sequence: CASRTGTGSYEQYF. In DNA, the CDR3 is TGTGCCAGCAGAACCGGGACAGGCTCCTACGAGCAGTACTTC.